The clone carrying this T cell receptor beta chain was picked up many times. Its cognate antigen is unknown. The sample originates from a study of tumor-infiltrating lymphocytes in primary liver carcinoma. Study information: Spanning 30 to 69 years of age, the patients were men and women. Broader study findings: Bulk unsorted sampling precluded comparing CD4+ and CD8+ repertoires.

Starting from roughly 0.5 ug of total RNA, TCR beta cDNA was produced with a primer in the constant region. Construction of TCR beta libraries relied on three successive nested multiplex PCR rounds employing slightly modified ARM-PCR. The first two PCR rounds used TRBV1-TRBV30 forward primers with a C-beta reverse primer, roughly 10 cycles each. TCRdb used MiXCR to reprocess the multiplex PCR reads, holding one entry per CDR3 protein. This table has 300,000 to 400,000 distinct CDR3 sequences, 65% appearing once. Extraction also yielded germline DNA, while blood RNA was obtained from unsorted whole blood. V was clipped by 4 bases and J by 3 bases; unmatched bases: 5. Germline loops: CDR1 SGHRS, CDR2 YFSETQ. The CDR3 is 14 residues long.

The rearrangement uses TRBV5-1 and TRBJ2-5; 8 nucleotides agree with TRBD1. This clonotype was sampled from a man aged 35-49 years with primary liver carcinoma and hepatitis B virus infection. Sequenced material: peripheral blood. The CDR3: CASSLQTGEETQYF. The CDR3 region has the DNA TGCGCCAGCAGCCTACAGACAGGGGAAGAGACCCAGTACTTC.